The entry below gives a single T cell receptor beta chain sequence along with its context. Its antigen is unidentified. Each single cDNA molecule received a unique molecular identifier. TCRdb re-called the 5' RACE reads with MiXCR, one entry per CDR3 protein. The data contain 85,000 to 90,000 distinct CDR3 sequences, 12% to 15% of them singletons. The V end was cut by 5 bases, the J end by 1 base, with 20 bases between. This CDR3 comprises 17 residues. Germline V gene lookup returns CDR1 SGHTA and CDR2 FQGNSA. The data originate from a study of early T cells in non-severe SARS-CoV-2 infection. The overall study: Alpha and beta chains were unpaired, from unsorted whole-blood bulk RNA.

Study-wide results and caveats: Private and CD4 specificities were missed by VDJdb matching, which favored anti-spike CD8 responses.

V and J are TRBV7-2 and TRBJ1-1; TRBD1 might be the D (5 bases). The TCR comes from an adult who was a healthcare worker with PCR-confirmed SARS-CoV-2 infection or an uninfected control (not recorded which). The source material was whole blood. The CDR3, as DNA: TGTGCCAGCAGCCCAGGGACCGCTTTCCCCTCGAACACTGAAGCTTTCTTT. Translated, it gives CASSPGTAFPSNTEAFF.